Shown below are 26 T cell receptor beta chains from a single sample sequenced in a study of T-cell memory formation after mild COVID-19. One entry per CDR3 protein, called by TCRdb with MiXCR from the 5' RACE reads. The repertoire holds 140,000 to 150,000 distinct CDR3 sequences, with almost 25% as singletons. Input material: PBMCs or a T cell subset sorted from them (not recorded which). Receptors originate from an adult woman who had mild COVID-19 (a few samples of this study predate the infection). Cell type and time point are not known.

In its sample, this clonotype was seen a few times. This chain links TRBV15 with TRBJ2-3; TRBD1 matches 7 bases. CDR3 length: 14 amino acids. V lost 7 bases, J lost 0 bases, and 4 bases stayed unmatched. Germline CDR1 LNHNV, CDR2 YYDKDF (reference sequence). The CDR3 loop reads CATNRDSSTDTQYF. In DNA form, the CDR3 reads TGTGCCACCAACCGGGACAGTAGCACAGATACGCAGTATTTT. Supplemented by reference TRBV15 and TRBJ2-3, the full variable domain reads DAMVIQNPRYQVTQFGKPVTLSCSQTLNHNVMYWYQQKSSQAPKLLFHYYDKDFNNEADTPDNFQSRRPNTSFCFLDIRSPGLGDTAMYLCATNRDSSTDTQYFGPGTRLTVL.

In DNA form, the CDR3 reads TGTGCCAGCAGCCCGGGACCTAAGACCCAGTACTTC. This translates into CASSPGPKTQYF. J is TRBJ2-5 and V is TRBV3-1; possibly TRBD1 or TRBD2 for D (5 bases each). With 4 bases removed from V and 6 bases from J, the gap between germline ends came to 9 bases. Germline V lookup: CDR1 LGHDT, CDR2 YNNKEL (reference sequence). This CDR3 is 12 amino acids long.

This clonotype was counted a few times. The chain employs TRBV7-9 and TRBJ1-1; 9 bases match TRBD1. Germline V gene data show CDR1 as SEHNR and CDR2 as FQNEAQ (reference sequence). The CDR3 is 15 amino acids. V lost 1 base, J lost 1 base, and 1 base stayed unmatched. The CDR3 nucleotides are TGTGCCAGCAGCTTAGTGGGACAGGGGAACACTGAAGCTTTCTTT. It codes for CASSLVGQGNTEAFF.

The chain employs TRBV25-1 and TRBJ2-7; unclear D gene. Trimming took off 7 bases at V and 4 bases at J, with 8 bases between the two ends. The CDR3 spans 11 residues. Germline loops: CDR1 MGHDK, CDR2 SYGVNS. The CDR3 loop reads CASTPGYEQYF. CDR3 in DNA: TGTGCCAGCACTCCAGGTTACGAGCAGTACTTC.

The chain combines TRBV4-1 with TRBJ2-1; 12 bases are shared with TRBD1. Germline V lookup: CDR1 MGHRA, CDR2 YSYEKL. V shed 3 bases and J 8 bases; nucleotides not matched to a gene: 5. This CDR3 is built from 15 residues. The CDR3 spells CASSQGQGAGYEQFF. The CDR3 DNA reads as TGCGCCAGCAGCCAGGGACAGGGGGCAGGCTATGAGCAGTTCTTC.

This clonotype was seen only a few times. V usage is TRBV12-3 or TRBV12-4 and J usage is TRBJ2-1; D may correspond to TRBD1 or TRBD2 (5 bases each). The V and J ends lost 6 bases and 0 bases respectively, with 12 bases between them. This CDR3 is built from 15 residues. The DNA of the CDR3 is TGTGCCAGCAGCTCGGTGGGGACCTCCTACAATGAGCAGTTCTTC. This sequence encodes CASSSVGTSYNEQFF.

The V call is TRBV3-1, the J call TRBJ1-1, with 7 bases aligning to TRBD1. This CDR3 is 15 amino acids long. J was trimmed by 3 bases and V by 3 bases; bases with no gene match: 7. Per the germline V gene, CDR1 is LGHDT and CDR2 is YNNKEL (reference sequence). CDR3 bases: TGTGCCAGCAGCCACCTAGACAGGGTGGACACTGAAGCTTTCTTT. Translation: CASSHLDRVDTEAFF. Using reference TRBV3-1 and TRBJ1-1 for the parts outside the CDR3, the full variable domain is DTAVSQTPKYLVTQMGNDKSIKCEQNLGHDTMYWYKQDSKKFLKIMFSYNNKELIINETVPNRFSPKSPDKAHLNLHINSLELGDSAVYFCASSHLDRVDTEAFFGQGTRLTVV.

The rearrangement uses TRBV7-8 and TRBJ2-3, with TRBD2 identical over 8 bases. From germline, CDR1 is SGHVS and CDR2 FQNEAQ. V dropped 1 base and J dropped 1; count of bases not matched to a gene: 1. The CDR3 is 15 amino acids. Written as DNA, the CDR3 is TGTGCCAGCAGCTTAGGGCGGGGGGGCACAGATACGCAGTATTTT. Encoded protein: CASSLGRGGTDTQYF. Full variable domain (outside the CDR3, taken from reference TRBV7-8 and TRBJ2-3): GAGVSQSPRYKVAKRGQDVALRCDPISGHVSLFWYQQALGQGPEFLTYFQNEAQLDKSGLPSDRFFAERPEGSVSTLKIQRTQQEDSAVYLCASSLGRGGTDTQYFGPGTRLTVL.

The table lists this clonotype with a few counts. CDR3 residues: CASSSTWQAQGRYF. In nucleotides, the CDR3 is TGTGCCAGCAGCTCTACCTGGCAGGCGCAGGGAAGGTACTTC. This chain joins TRBV11-2 and TRBJ2-4; tentatively, D is TRBD1 (5 bases). CDR3 size: 14 residues. Trimming removed 4 bases from V and 15 bases from J, with 22 bases in between. Germline assignment: CDR1 SGHAT and CDR2 FQNNGV.

The CDR3 DNA reads TGCAGTGCGACCCCTTACATCCCAGGGGCCTACTCCGGGAACACTGAAGCTTTCTTT. This codes for CSATPYIPGAYSGNTEAFF. This chain joins TRBV20-1 and TRBJ1-1; D is perhaps TRBD1 (6 bases). This CDR3 is 19 amino acids long. Germline values: CDR1 DFQATT, CDR2 SNEGSKA (reference sequence). Trimming removed 6 bases at V and 1 base at J, with 30 bases between.

This clonotype was recorded a few times. J is TRBJ1-2 and V is TRBV4-1, with 8 bases matching TRBD1. The J segment lost 10 bases and the V segment lost 3 bases, leaving 4 bases of the junction unmatched. Per the germline V gene, CDR1 is MGHRA and CDR2 is YSYEKL. The length of the CDR3 is 12 residues. CDR3 amino acids: CASSQDRVYYTF. CDR3 coding DNA: TGCGCCAGCAGCCAGGACAGGGTCTACTACACCTTC.

This clonotype was counted a few times. CDR3 DNA: TGTGCCAGCAGTCTAGGACAGGGGGCAAATGGCTACACCTTC. This gives the protein CASSLGQGANGYTF. The genes are TRBV12-3 or TRBV12-4 and TRBJ1-2; TRBD1 aligns across 11 bases. Trimming took 5 bases from V and 6 from J; bases not matched to a gene: 5. This CDR3 has 14 amino acids.

Written as DNA, the CDR3 is TGCAGTGCTAGGGGTCGCGGATTAGGTTACGAGCAGTACTTC. This encodes CSARGRGLGYEQYF. The genes are TRBV20-1 and TRBJ2-7; unclear D gene. The V gene lost 3 bases and the J gene lost 4 bases, with 16 bases spanning the gap. This CDR3 has 14 amino acids. Germline CDR1 reads DFQATT; CDR2 reads SNEGSKA (reference sequence).

The chain employs TRBV6-6 and TRBJ1-1; unclear D gene. The CDR3 runs 14 residues. Germline CDR1 and CDR2: MNHNY and SVGAGI (reference sequence). Trimming pared 3 bases from V and 3 bases from J, leaving 11 bases between. CDR3 bases: TGTGCCAGCAGTTATACCGGGAGCTACACTGAAGCTTTCTTT. Translated, it gives CASSYTGSYTEAFF.

The CDR3 is CATSDKVAGVTDTQYF. The CDR3 DNA reads as TGTGCCACCAGTGATAAGGTAGCGGGAGTTACAGATACGCAGTATTTT. J is TRBJ2-3 and V is TRBV24-1, with 9 bases that match TRBD2. J was trimmed by 3 bases and V by 3 bases; bases with no gene match: 6. The CDR3 contains 16 residues. Germline lookup yields CDR1 KGHDR and CDR2 SFDVKD.

The CDR3 DNA sequence: TGTGCCAGCAGCTTGGGAGGGACAGTCTACAATGAGCAGTTCTTC. Translating gives CASSLGGTVYNEQFF. This rearrangement joins TRBV5-6 to TRBJ2-1; 7 bases align to TRBD1. V lost 0 bases to trimming and J lost 3 bases; unmatched junction nucleotides: 3. The CDR3 is made up of 15 amino acids. Germline V lookup: CDR1 SGHDT, CDR2 YYEEEE.

This clonotype was seen a handful of times. The V and J genes are TRBV20-1 and TRBJ2-7; 13 nucleotides align to TRBD2. Looked up from germline, CDR1 is DFQATT and CDR2 is SNEGSKA (reference sequence). V gave up 6 bases and J gave up 4 bases; unmatched junction bases: 3. This CDR3 has 13 residues. CDR3 DNA: TGCAGTGCAAGGACTAGCGGGGGATACGAGCAGTACTTC. Its protein is CSARTSGGYEQYF.

The chain is built from TRBV6-5 and TRBJ1-1, with TRBD1 identical over 7 bases. The trim removed 6 bases at V and 4 bases at J, leaving 11 bases unmatched. The germline gives CDR1 MNHEY, CDR2 SVGAGI. The CDR3 covers 15 residues. The CDR3 protein is CASSPGTAISTEAFF. The CDR3 bases are TGTGCCAGCAGCCCTGGGACAGCAATCAGCACTGAAGCTTTCTTT.

This clonotype was detected only a few times. The V gene is TRBV18, the J gene TRBJ2-3; possible D gene TRBD2, 6 bases. V lost 0 bases and J lost 7, with 11 bases in between. This CDR3 has 14 residues. Germline V lookup: CDR1 KGHSH, CDR2 LQKENI. CDR3 loop: CASSPPGLMYTQYF. The DNA of the CDR3 is TGTGCCAGCTCACCACCGGGACTTATGTATACGCAGTATTTT. The complete variable domain, with remaining parts taken from reference TRBV18 and TRBJ2-3, reads NAGVMQNPRHLVRRRGQEARLRCSPMKGHSHVYWYRQLPEEGLKFMVYLQKENIIDESGMPKERFSAEFPKEGPSILRIQQVVRGDSAAYFCASSPPGLMYTQYFGPGTRLTVL.

The J gene is TRBJ1-2, the V gene TRBV6-5, with 7 bases aligning to TRBD1. CDR3 size: 17 residues. Germline CDR1 reads MNHEY; CDR2 reads SVGAGI. V lost 5 bases, J lost 4 bases, and 16 bases stayed unmatched. The CDR3 loop reads CASSPPGQVEEGYGYTF. The DNA of the CDR3 is TGTGCCAGCAGTCCACCCGGACAGGTCGAGGAGGGCTATGGCTACACCTTC.

By proportion, this clonotype is medium-sized. The chain uses TRBV15 and TRBJ2-7; D not resolved. The germline V and J ends were trimmed by 2 bases and 0 bases, with 5 bases remaining between them. The CDR3 totals 13 residues. Germline V lookup: CDR1 LNHNV, CDR2 YYDKDF (reference sequence). As DNA, the CDR3 is TGTGCCACCAGCAGATCACTCTCCTACGAGCAGTACTTC. As protein: CATSRSLSYEQYF.

This clonotype was counted ten times or more. This chain joins TRBV27 and TRBJ1-1, with TRBD1 identical over 8 bases. This CDR3 spans 18 amino acids. CDR1 and CDR2 (germline): MNHEY, SMNVEV (reference sequence). J lost 0 bases, V lost 2 bases, and 11 bases had no gene match. The CDR3 DNA reads as TGTGCCAGCAGTTTAACAGGGGGATCCCTCATCCTGAACACTGAAGCTTTCTTT. Its translation: CASSLTGGSLILNTEAFF.

The chain combines TRBV7-8 with TRBJ2-3, with 9 bases identical to TRBD2. V dropped 7 bases and J dropped 6; count of bases not matched to a gene: 11. This CDR3 contains 15 residues. Germline assignment: CDR1 SGHVS and CDR2 FQNEAQ. For the CDR3, the DNA is TGTGCCAGCAAGCTACCCGGGACTAGCCTTGATACGCAGTATTTT. It is translated as CASKLPGTSLDTQYF.

The J gene is TRBJ1-1, the V gene TRBV4-1; tentatively, D is TRBD1 (5 bases). The V gene lost 0 bases and the J gene lost 5 bases, with 13 bases spanning the gap. CDR3 length: 15 amino acids. Germline CDR1 reads MGHRA; CDR2 reads YSYEKL. CDR3 sequence: CASSQEPGFDTEAFF. The CDR3 DNA follows: TGCGCCAGCAGCCAAGAGCCAGGGTTCGATACTGAAGCTTTCTTT.

V and J are TRBV21-1 and TRBJ2-7; the table names TRBD1, a call not compared with the DNA. TRBV21-1 is deemed a pseudogene. This CDR3 is built from 16 residues. This chain's CDR3 is CASSKAGRGLTYEQYF. The CDR3 DNA sequence: TGTGCCAGCAGCAAAGCGGGCAGGGGGCTTACCTACGAGCAGTACTTC.

This clonotype was seen more than once but under ten times. Compared with germline, one end of the junction differs, possibly owing to a read error. As DNA, the CDR3 is TGCGCCAGCACCTTGCCCGGACAGGGGTACGAGCAGTACTTC. It translates to CASTLPGQGYEQYF. The rearrangement uses TRBV5-1 and TRBJ2-7; 9 nucleotides agree with TRBD1. CDR1 is SGHRS, CDR2 YFSETQ, per germline. CDR3 size: 14 residues.